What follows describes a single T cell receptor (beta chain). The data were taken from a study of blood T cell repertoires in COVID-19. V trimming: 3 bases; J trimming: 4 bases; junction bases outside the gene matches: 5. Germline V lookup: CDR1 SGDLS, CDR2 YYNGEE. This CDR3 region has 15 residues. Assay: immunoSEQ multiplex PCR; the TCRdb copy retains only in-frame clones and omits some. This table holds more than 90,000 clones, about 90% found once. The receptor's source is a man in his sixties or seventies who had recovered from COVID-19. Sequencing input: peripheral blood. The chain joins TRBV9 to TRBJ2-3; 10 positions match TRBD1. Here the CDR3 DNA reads TGTGCCAGCAGCGCCCGGGACAGGGGACCAGATACGCAGTATTTT. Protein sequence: CASSARDRGPDTQYF.